The clone carrying this TCR beta chain appeared once. The antigen is unknown. Trimming took 4 bases from V and 2 from J, leaving 9 bases between them. The CDR3 runs 13 residues. The germline CDR1 and CDR2 sequences are SNHLY and FYNNEI. The sample originates from a study of Ad26.COV2.S vaccination and SARS-CoV-2 variants. Background on the study: Intramuscular Ad26.COV2.S at 5x10^10 or 1x10^11 viral particles. Study observations and caveats: Ad26.COV2.S recipients had broader spike-specific TCRs (P = 0.0014). Reported post-vaccination CD8+ and CD4+ T cell responses to spike showed substantial breadth.

Treatment reported: approximately 18 received Ad26.COV2.S at low or high dose, single or two shots; several received placebo; per-sample allocation not given. Samples analyzed were those drawn on day 63 after the first vaccine or placebo injection. The individual, an adult aged 18-55 years, was a donor in Boston. Data came from immunoSEQ multiplex PCR; TCRdb stores just in-frame clones and leaves some out. The sample consists of some 340,000 clones, more than 70% of them appearing once. The receptor was derived from a person between 18 and 65 years old who received the Ad26.COV2.S COVID-19 vaccine or a placebo. Sequencing was performed on peripheral blood, taken in a trial of Ad26.COV2.S vaccine versus placebo. The chain carries TRBV2 and TRBJ2-7; D perhaps matches TRBD1 (5 bases). As DNA, the CDR3 is TGTGCCAGCAGTGGTGGCAGGGCCTACGAGCAGTACTTC. It translates to CASSGGRAYEQYF.